The present T cell receptor beta chain was sequenced within a study of blood T cell repertoires in COVID-19. The CDR3 contains 16 residues. With 0 bases clipped from V and 3 bases from J, the junction kept 9 bases outside the gene matches. Germline V gene lookup returns CDR1 GTSNPN and CDR2 SVGIG (reference sequence). Sequencing was performed with immunoSEQ multiplex PCR; in TCRdb, only in-frame clones are kept and a portion is missing. The top ten hold around 2.2% of the sample, which has fewer than 300,000 clones, roughly nine tenths seen once. V is TRBV30 and J is TRBJ1-2; 8 nucleotides match TRBD1. The specimen sequenced was peripheral blood. The clonotype originates from a woman in her twenties or thirties with COVID-19, enrolled during active disease. The CDR3 DNA reads TGTGCCTGGAGTGTACGAAGGACAGGGCCCCACTATGGCTACACCTTC. It codes for CAWSVRRTGPHYGYTF.